This T cell receptor beta chain was identified in a study of cytomegalovirus exposure and HLA in healthy donors. Turning to the study itself: An early release of data contained some 80 million unique TCRs, which came from HLA-typed donors. Study-level findings and limits: Later on, analysis showed that most CMV-associated TCR beta chains appeared to be HLA-restricted. In a later analysis, at a false discovery rate of 0.05, 15,000 to 20,000 TCR beta sequences matched HLA alleles.

In the case of this clone: Its antigen is not known. The junction does not match germline at one end; this may be a read error.

Germline V gives CDR1 SGHRS, CDR2 YFSETQ. The CDR3 has 13 amino acids. Primers for the PCR totalled 60 Vbeta and 13 Jbeta. The assay was immunoSEQ multiplex PCR, and TCRdb's table has in-frame clones only and misses some. Altogether roughly 190,000 clones are present, 81% being singletons, with the ten largest covering about 1.8%. The donors (healthy individuals) were bone marrow donors. This clonotype was obtained from a man between 18 and 29 years old in good health and CMV-seronegative. Sequencing input: PBMCs. The chain is built from TRBV5-1 and TRBJ1-2; tentatively, D is TRBD1 (6 bases). The CDR3 loop is CASSLDRAGIWSF. CDR3 DNA sequence: TGCGCCAGCAGCTTGGACAGGGCCGGCATTTGGTCCTTC.